The text below deals with one T cell receptor beta chain. Its antigen is undetermined. These data originate in a study of Tregs in tolerant kidney transplant recipients. Germline CDR1 reads WSHSY; CDR2 reads SAAADI. This CDR3 spans 13 amino acids. Trimming cost V 11 bases and J 2 bases, with 16 bases left between them. Repertoires were generated with immunoSEQ multiplex PCR, while TCRdb's copy carries only in-frame clones and drops some. The profile shows under 300,000 clones, approximately 83% of them singletons. Unstimulated Tregs (CD4+CD25+CD127-) and CD4+CD25- non-Tregs were sorted from PBMCs. Study-wide results and caveats: Expanding Tregs on activated donor B cells appeared to best identify donor-specific TCRbeta clones.

The source of this sequence is a human donor in good health. The chain couples TRBV10-2 to TRBJ2-7, with D maybe TRBD2 (5 bases). Material: CD4+ T cells from blood. CDR3 amino acids: CASRGEGTYEQYF. The CDR3 bases are TGCGCCTCCCGGGGAGAGGGTACCTACGAGCAGTACTTC.